This T cell receptor beta chain was sequenced in a study of siplizumab effects on memory and regulatory T cells. Assays examined roughly 100,000 TCR templates per sample. Sequencing used immunoSEQ multiplex PCR; TCRdb keeps in-frame clones, though not all of them. The profile shows 95,000 to 100,000 clones, around 90% of them singletons. On this clone itself: No DNA is shown, since the ends of the CDR3 on it are uncertain; the CDR3 is the one TCRdb lists.

Germline assignment: CDR1 SGHTA and CDR2 FQGNSA. The CDR3 has 12 amino acids, counting both end residues. This clonotype was obtained from a human donor in good health. Sequenced: non-Treg CD4+ T cells sorted from blood. The V call is TRBV7-2, the J call TRBJ1-1; the table's D gene call, TRBD1, was not cross checked with the DNA. The CDR3 protein is CASSFFGQGTFF.